One and the same sample provided the 32 T cell receptor beta chains below, sequenced in a study of shared clonotypes between healthy human individuals. Sequencing was performed with immunoSEQ multiplex PCR; in TCRdb, only in-frame clones are kept and a portion is missing. Among about 2 million clones listed, 90% to 95% were seen once. Sequenced: naive CD4+ T cells sorted from blood. The subset: CD45RA+ positively selected. Source of these receptors: a man aged 18 to 29 in good health.

The chain links TRBV27 to TRBJ1-2, with no clear D. The CDR3 length is 16 residues. The V end lost 0 bases, the J end lost 5 bases, and 16 bases lay between the germline ends. CDR1 and CDR2 from the germline V gene are MNHEY and SMNVEV (reference sequence). The CDR3 DNA is TGTGCCAGCAGTTTATCGCGGCCTCAGGCGACTTATGGCTACACCTTC. Protein: CASSLSRPQATYGYTF.

This clone was observed a few times. The rearrangement uses TRBV7-9 and TRBJ1-2; 9 bases are a match to TRBD1. Germline V gene sequence: CDR1 SEHNR, CDR2 FQNEAQ (reference sequence). The CDR3 length is 14 residues. V lost 5 bases to trimming and J lost 4 bases; unmatched junction nucleotides: 5. The CDR3 coding sequence is TGTGCCAGCAGCCCGGACAGGGGAGGCTATGGCTACACCTTC. Translating gives CASSPDRGGYGYTF.

About this clone: The identical CDR3 is also encoded by other nucleotide sequences in the sample. The chain couples TRBV28 to TRBJ2-7; no clear D. The germline gives CDR1 MDHEN, CDR2 SYDVKM. The CDR3 loop spans 12 amino acids. V was trimmed by 4 bases and J by 3 bases, leaving 7 bases between them. In nucleotides, the CDR3 is TGTGCCAGCAGTTCTTACCGCTACGAGCAGTACTTC. Its translation: CASSSYRYEQYF.

This CDR3 reads CASSPTLAGEDTQYF. The CDR3 nucleotides are TGCGCCAGCAGCCCGACGCTAGCGGGAGAAGATACGCAGTATTTT. V is TRBV5-1 and J is TRBJ2-3; 10 bases line up with TRBD2. The germline CDR1 and CDR2 sequences are SGHRS and YFSETQ. CDR3 length: 15 amino acids. J was trimmed by 5 bases and V by 4 bases; bases with no gene match: 7.

Concerning this clone: Other DNA sequences in the sample encode the same CDR3. The chain is built from TRBV5-1 and TRBJ2-1, with a tentative D call TRBD1 (5 bases). CDR1 and CDR2 (germline): SGHRS, YFSETQ. V was pared by 0 bases and J by 3 bases, with 7 bases between. The CDR3 is made up of 14 amino acids. The CDR3 loop reads CASSLGQGYNEQFF. CDR3 in DNA: TGCGCCAGCAGCTTGGGGCAGGGCTACAATGAGCAGTTCTTC. The whole variable domain, remainder taken from reference TRBV5-1 and TRBJ2-1, is KAGVTQTPRYLIKTRGQQVTLSCSPISGHRSVSWYQQTPGQGLQFLFEYFSETQRNKGNFPGRFSGRQFSNSRSEMNVSTLELGDSALYLCASSLGQGYNEQFFGPGTRLTVL.

This clone appeared a single time. The chain uses TRBV19 and TRBJ1-1; TRBD1 might be the D (5 bases). The CDR3 has 14 amino acids. The V end lost 9 bases, the J end lost 5 bases, and 19 bases lay between the germline ends. In germline, CDR1 is LNHDA, CDR2 SQIVND (reference sequence). The CDR3 sequence is CASRDRTSRTEAFF. DNA for the CDR3: TGTGCCAGCCGGGACCGGACTAGTCGGACTGAAGCTTTCTTT.

The chain is built from TRBV6-5 and TRBJ2-7; maybe TRBD2 (5 bases). V was trimmed by 4 bases and J by 1 base, leaving 14 bases between them. The length of the CDR3 is 15 residues. Germline V gene data show CDR1 as MNHEY and CDR2 as SVGAGI. The DNA of the CDR3 is TGTGCCAGCAGTTCCCCGGACTGGGGATCCTACGAGCAGTACTTC. The encoded protein is CASSSPDWGSYEQYF.

CDR3 coding DNA: TGTGCCAGCAGCTTAGTAATTGCGGAAAACTATGGCTACACCTTC. Amino acid sequence: CASSLVIAENYGYTF. V usage is TRBV5-6 and J usage is TRBJ1-2; unclear D gene. The germline V gene has CDR1 SGHDT and CDR2 YYEEEE. V was shortened by 2 bases and J by 2 bases, with 13 bases between the two germline ends. There are 15 residues in the CDR3. The full variable domain, in which reference TRBV5-6 and TRBJ1-2 provide the parts outside the CDR3, is DAGVTQSPTHLIKTRGQQVTLRCSPKSGHDTVSWYQQALGQGPQFIFQYYEEEERQRGNFPDRFSGHQFPNYSSELNVNALLLGDSALYLCASSLVIAENYGYTFGSGTRLTVV.

This clone was seen only once. This specimen includes other DNA sequences encoding the same CDR3. CDR3 nucleotides: TGTGCCAGCTCACCGGGGCAGGTCAATGAGCAGTTCTTC. It yields the protein CASSPGQVNEQFF. The chain carries TRBV18 and TRBJ2-1, with a tentative D call TRBD1 (5 bases). V was trimmed by 3 bases and J by 6 bases, leaving 9 bases between them. Per the germline V gene, CDR1 is KGHSH and CDR2 is LQKENI. CDR3 size: 13 residues.

The chain uses TRBV5-1 and TRBJ1-4; D gene uncertain. The CDR3 is 16 residues long. V shed 1 base and J shed 1 base, with 11 bases lying between them. Germline V CDR1 and CDR2: SGHRS, YFSETQ. DNA for the CDR3: TGCGCCAGCAGCTTGACGGTCCTGGGAACTAATGAAAAACTGTTTTTT. Its translation: CASSLTVLGTNEKLFF. The variable domain in full, with the rest retrieved from reference TRBV5-1 and TRBJ1-4, is KAGVTQTPRYLIKTRGQQVTLSCSPISGHRSVSWYQQTPGQGLQFLFEYFSETQRNKGNFPGRFSGRQFSNSRSEMNVSTLELGDSALYLCASSLTVLGTNEKLFFGSGTQLSVL.

This clone occurred once. The chain is built from TRBV4-3 and TRBJ1-1, with D possibly TRBD1 on 5 matching bases. This CDR3 has 19 amino acids. Trimming removed 0 bases at V and 8 bases at J, with 28 bases between. Germline assignment: CDR1 LGHNA and CDR2 YSLEER. The CDR3 coding sequence is TGCGCCAGCAGCCAAGATGCCCCGCGCCCGACAGACTCAACATGGGAAGCTTTCTTT. Translating it yields CASSQDAPRPTDSTWEAFF.

V is TRBV10-2 and J is TRBJ1-6; 7 nucleotides line up with TRBD1. The CDR3 contains 16 residues. The junction had 7 bases not matched to a gene; V was cut back by 3 bases and J by 5 bases. Germline V gives CDR1 WSHSY, CDR2 SAAADI. This chain's CDR3 is CASSDRGKSDNSPLHF. CDR3 nucleotide sequence: TGCGCCAGCAGTGACAGGGGGAAATCAGATAATTCACCCCTCCACTTT.

The chain couples TRBV6-5 to TRBJ2-7; tentatively, D is TRBD1 or TRBD2 (6 bases each). The CDR3 runs 11 residues. Trimming took off 7 bases at V and 6 bases at J, with 10 bases between the two ends. Germline assignment: CDR1 MNHEY and CDR2 SVGAGI. CDR3 loop: CASKQGGEQYF. The CDR3, as DNA: TGTGCCAGCAAACAGGGAGGCGAGCAGTACTTC.

This chain joins TRBV6-6 and TRBJ1-2; D perhaps matches TRBD1 (6 bases). The ends were cut back, 8 bases at V and 4 bases at J, with 11 bases in the middle. The CDR3 runs 12 residues. The germline V gene encodes CDR1 MNHNY and CDR2 SVGAGI (reference sequence). Here the CDR3 DNA reads TGTGCCAGCGGGGACACCTCCTATGGCTACACCTTC. Its translation: CASGDTSYGYTF.

The V gene is TRBV14, the J gene TRBJ2-1; D perhaps matches TRBD1 (6 bases). CDR3 size: 15 residues. Germline CDR1 and CDR2: SGHDN and FVKESK. Trimming removed 4 bases from V and 9 bases from J, with 19 bases in between. Here the CDR3 reads CASSRDPTGTGEQFF. CDR3 nucleotide sequence: TGTGCCAGCAGCCGCGATCCCACAGGGACCGGTGAGCAGTTCTTC.

The chain recombines TRBV18 with TRBJ2-3; D tentatively fits TRBD1 or TRBD2 (5 bases each). Germline lookup yields CDR1 KGHSH and CDR2 LQKENI. The CDR3 has 16 residues. Trimming removed 6 bases at V and 0 bases at J, with 16 bases between. In DNA form, the CDR3 reads TGTGCCAGCTCGTCATGGGGGTCGGATAGCACAGATACGCAGTATTTT. Translating it yields CASSSWGSDSTDTQYF.

The chain combines TRBV30 with TRBJ1-1, with TRBD1 as a possible D gene (5 bases). This CDR3 spans 16 amino acids. CDR1 and CDR2 from the germline V gene are GTSNPN and SVGIG (reference sequence). V lost 2 bases to trimming and J lost 1 base, with 17 bases between them. CDR3 amino acids: CAWSSKGRSTNTEAFF. For the CDR3, the DNA is TGTGCCTGGAGTTCTAAGGGGCGAAGTACGAACACTGAAGCTTTCTTT.

V is TRBV7-9 and J is TRBJ1-1; D is unresolved. CDR1 and CDR2 from the germline V gene are SEHNR and FQNEAQ (reference sequence). The CDR3 extends over 14 amino acids. The V gene lost 2 bases and the J gene lost 1 base, with 8 bases spanning the gap. CDR3 nucleotides: TGTGCCAGCAGCTTACAAACAACGAACACTGAAGCTTTCTTT. This sequence encodes CASSLQTTNTEAFF.

The J gene is TRBJ1-6, the V gene TRBV18; tentative D call: TRBD1 (6 bases). The CDR3 extends over 14 amino acids. Trimming removed 7 bases from V and 10 bases from J, with 17 bases in between. From germline, CDR1 is KGHSH and CDR2 LQKENI. CDR3 DNA: TGTGCCAGCTTTGCTCAGGGGTCAAGGTCACCCCTCCACTTT. Residues: CASFAQGSRSPLHF.

V is TRBV7-9 and J is TRBJ2-2; 7 nucleotides align to TRBD1. Germline CDR1 reads SEHNR; CDR2 reads FQNEAQ (reference sequence). The CDR3 consists of 13 residues. V lost 5 bases and J lost 8; bases outside the gene matches: 5. The CDR3 loop reads CASSQGTAGELFF. The CDR3 nucleotides read TGTGCCAGCAGCCAGGGGACAGCAGGGGAGCTGTTTTTT.

This clone was observed a single time. The J gene is TRBJ2-7, the V gene TRBV25-1; 7 bases map to TRBD1. Germline assignment: CDR1 MGHDK and CDR2 SYGVNS. Trimming removed 6 bases from V and 7 bases from J; junction bases left unmatched: 15. This CDR3 has 15 amino acids. The CDR3 spells CASSPPPGQILEQYF. CDR3 nucleotide sequence: TGTGCCAGCAGCCCCCCCCCGGGACAGATTTTAGAGCAGTACTTC.

The J gene is TRBJ2-3, the V gene TRBV11-2, with 8 bases matching TRBD2. Germline-derived CDR1 and CDR2 are SGHAT and FQNNGV. The CDR3 runs to 15 residues. J was trimmed by 1 base and V by 5 bases; bases with no gene match: 5. This CDR3 is CASSRTGRGTDTQYF. Here the CDR3 DNA reads TGTGCCAGCAGCCGAACCGGGAGGGGCACAGATACGCAGTATTTT.

V and J are TRBV4-1 and TRBJ1-2; the match to TRBD1 covers 8 bases. The CDR3 runs 15 residues. The ends lost 2 bases at V and 8 bases at J; junction bases unmatched: 10. Germline V gene lookup returns CDR1 MGHRA and CDR2 YSYEKL. The CDR3 reads CASSQPGQGHKGYTF. In DNA, the CDR3 is TGCGCCAGCAGCCAACCCGGACAGGGTCATAAGGGCTACACCTTC.

As concerns this clone: The sample has other DNA sequences that encode this CDR3 too. This chain links TRBV5-1 with TRBJ1-1; tentative D call: TRBD1 (6 bases). CDR1 SGHRS and CDR2 YFSETQ come from the germline V gene. This CDR3 region has 14 residues. V was shortened by 2 bases and J by 4 bases, with 12 bases between the two germline ends. The CDR3 sequence is CASSLQGFGTEAFF. CDR3 in DNA: TGCGCCAGCAGCTTACAGGGTTTTGGCACTGAAGCTTTCTTT.

In DNA form, the CDR3 reads TGCGCCAGTAACCCCCGGGACAGGGGATTTCTGGAGACCCAGTACTTC. Its protein product is CASNPRDRGFLETQYF. V gene TRBV10-2 combines with J gene TRBJ2-5; TRBD1 matches at 10 bases. The J segment lost 5 bases and the V segment lost 9 bases, leaving 15 bases of the junction unmatched. The length of the CDR3 is 16 residues. Looked up from germline, CDR1 is WSHSY and CDR2 is SAAADI.

V and J are TRBV18 and TRBJ2-7; a weak D match, TRBD1 (6 bases). Germline CDR1 is KGHSH and CDR2 is LQKENI. V was trimmed by 1 base and J by 2 bases, leaving 15 bases between them. CDR3 size: 16 residues. The CDR3 is CASSPQTGRGAYEQYF. In DNA, the CDR3 is TGTGCCAGCTCACCACAAACCGGCAGGGGTGCCTACGAGCAGTACTTC.

This chain connects TRBV2 to TRBJ2-7; 12 bases line up with TRBD2. CDR1 and CDR2 from the germline V gene are SNHLY and FYNNEI. With 2 bases clipped from V and 6 bases from J, the junction kept 2 bases outside the gene matches. The CDR3 extends over 14 amino acids. The DNA of the CDR3 is TGTGCCAGCAGTGAAAGACTAGCGGGAGTCGAGCAGTACTTC. The encoded protein is CASSERLAGVEQYF.

V usage is TRBV11-2 and J usage is TRBJ2-7; no clear D. The CDR3 covers 15 residues. Trimming cost V 5 bases and J 2 bases, with 16 bases left between them. CDR1 and CDR2 (germline): SGHAT, FQNNGV. This CDR3 reads CASSEVGSPPYEQYF. CDR3 nucleotides: TGTGCCAGCAGCGAGGTGGGGTCCCCTCCCTACGAGCAGTACTTC.

Concerning this clone itself: This specimen includes other DNA sequences encoding the same CDR3. The rearrangement joins TRBV6-5 to TRBJ1-5; D unclear. With 5 bases removed from V and 4 bases from J, the gap between germline ends came to 9 bases. Germline assignment: CDR1 MNHEY and CDR2 SVGAGI. CDR3 size: 13 residues. CDR3 in amino acids: CASSPGLNQPQHF. As DNA, the CDR3 is TGTGCCAGCAGTCCCGGGTTAAATCAGCCCCAGCATTTT.

This chain links TRBV7-9 with TRBJ1-6, with TRBD1 matching over 7 bases. CDR1 and CDR2 from the germline V gene are SEHNR and FQNEAQ (reference sequence). The CDR3 is made up of 15 amino acids. V shed 4 bases and J 7 bases; nucleotides not matched to a gene: 7. The CDR3 DNA follows: TGTGCCAGCAGCTCAGCGCCGACAGGGAATTCACCCCTCCACTTT. It encodes CASSSAPTGNSPLHF.

The chain recombines TRBV2 with TRBJ2-6, with D tentatively TRBD1 or TRBD2 (5 bases each). V gave up 8 bases and J gave up 4 bases, with 12 bases separating them. The germline V gene encodes CDR1 SNHLY and CDR2 FYNNEI. The CDR3 totals 14 residues. This CDR3 reads CASLRDGGANVLTF. For the CDR3, the DNA is TGTGCCAGCCTTAGGGACGGCGGGGCCAACGTCCTGACTTTC.

The chain links TRBV18 to TRBJ2-6; 8 bases match TRBD1. Germline loops: CDR1 KGHSH, CDR2 LQKENI. V was clipped by 6 bases and J by 0 bases; unmatched bases: 4. The CDR3 has 16 residues. CDR3 residues: CASSGQGLSGANVLTF. CDR3 nucleotide sequence: TGTGCCAGCTCCGGACAGGGCCTCTCTGGGGCCAACGTCCTGACTTTC.